The 28 T cell receptor beta chains reported below all come from one sample, sequenced in a study of blood T cell repertoires in COVID-19. Repertoires were generated with immunoSEQ multiplex PCR, while TCRdb's copy carries only in-frame clones and drops some. The table records 250,000 to 300,000 clones, roughly 91% of them present only once. The sequenced sample was PBMCs or T cells enriched from blood (not recorded which). These receptors were obtained from a woman between 50 and 59 years old who had been exposed to COVID-19.

The chain combines TRBV19 with TRBJ1-2; D gene uncertain. The CDR3 sequence is 12 residues long. Looked up from germline, CDR1 is LNHDA and CDR2 is SQIVND (reference sequence). The V and J ends lost 4 bases and 5 bases respectively, with 8 bases between them. CDR3 protein: CASSNQEYGYTF. CDR3 DNA sequence: TGTGCCAGTAGTAATCAGGAATATGGCTACACCTTC.

In this sample, this clone turned up once. This sequence joins TRBV6-5 and TRBJ1-2; D is undetermined. Germline V lookup: CDR1 MNHEY, CDR2 SVGAGI. V was trimmed by 4 bases and J by 8 bases, leaving 11 bases between them. The CDR3 is 12 residues long. In DNA, the CDR3 is TGTGCCAGCAGTTCACAGACCGCCGGCTACACCTTC. Its translation: CASSSQTAGYTF.

To note about this clone: The junction departs from germline at one end; a sequencing error may be responsible. The chain joins TRBV7-7 to TRBJ2-2; TRBD1 matches 12 bases. Per the germline V gene, CDR1 is SSHAT and CDR2 is FNYEAQ (reference sequence). The CDR3 has 15 residues. CDR3 nucleotides: TGTGCTAGCAGCCCCGGGACAGGGGGCCTCGGGGAGCTGTTTTTT. Protein: CASSPGTGGLGELFF.

The V call is TRBV15, the J call TRBJ2-7; the match to TRBD1 covers 7 bases. Germline CDR1 and CDR2: LNHNV and YYDKDF (reference sequence). This CDR3 region has 14 residues. The J segment lost 3 bases and the V segment lost 0 bases, leaving 2 bases of the junction unmatched. This chain's CDR3 is CATSRDRTGYEQYF. The CDR3 DNA sequence: TGTGCCACCAGCAGAGATAGGACAGGCTACGAGCAGTACTTC.

J is TRBJ1-5 and V is TRBV30; 12 bases match TRBD1. The V segment lost 5 bases and the J segment 1 base; nucleotides outside the gene matches: 3. The germline gives CDR1 GTSNPN, CDR2 SVGIG (reference sequence). CDR3 length equals 15 residues. DNA for the CDR3: TGTGCCTGGGGGGACAGGGGGCTGAGCAATCAGCCCCAGCATTTT. This sequence encodes CAWGDRGLSNQPQHF.

The chain links TRBV7-2 to TRBJ2-1; 13 positions agree with TRBD2. The CDR3 covers 15 residues. Germline V gene sequence: CDR1 SGHTA, CDR2 FQGNSA. V lost 3 bases to trimming and J lost 7 bases; unmatched junction nucleotides: 3. The CDR3 DNA follows: TGTGCCAGCAGCTTTACTAGCGGGGGGGTAAATGAGCAGTTCTTC. Translating gives CASSFTSGGVNEQFF.

This chain connects TRBV5-1 to TRBJ1-1, with a tentative D call TRBD1 (5 bases). CDR3 length: 14 amino acids. Trimming removed 0 bases at V and 6 bases at J, with 12 bases between. Germline CDR1 reads SGHRS; CDR2 reads YFSETQ. This CDR3 reads CASSLEHPGSEAFF. The CDR3 nucleotides read TGCGCCAGCAGCTTGGAACATCCAGGGTCTGAAGCTTTCTTT.

The V and J genes are TRBV9 and TRBJ2-7; D is undetermined. The CDR3 covers 13 residues. Looked up from germline, CDR1 is SGDLS and CDR2 is YYNGEE. The V gene lost 4 bases and the J gene lost 7 bases, with 15 bases spanning the gap. CDR3 sequence (DNA): TGTGCCAGCAGCTCTACTGGAGCTGGGGAGCAGTACTTC. It encodes CASSSTGAGEQYF. The entire variable domain, with the rest obtained from reference TRBV9 and TRBJ2-7, is as follows: DSGVTQTPKHLITATGQRVTLRCSPRSGDLSVYWYQQSLDQGLQFLIQYYNGEERAKGNILERFSAQQFPDLHSELNLSSLELGDSALYFCASSSTGAGEQYFGPGTRLTVT.

The rearrangement joins TRBV27 to TRBJ2-1, with 8 bases that match TRBD1. The J segment lost 10 bases and the V segment lost 3 bases, leaving 11 bases of the junction unmatched. Germline CDR1 is MNHEY and CDR2 is SMNVEV (reference sequence). CDR3 length: 15 amino acids. DNA for the CDR3: TGTGCCAGCAGTTTGGACAGGGTTGTAGGAAGCGAGCAGTTCTTC. Protein: CASSLDRVVGSEQFF.

The V and J genes are TRBV7-8 and TRBJ1-2, with D perhaps matching TRBD1 (6 bases). Per the germline V gene, CDR1 is SGHVS and CDR2 is FQNEAQ. CDR3 length equals 15 residues. Trimming left V 1 base short and J 8 bases short, with 17 bases between. CDR3 nucleotides: TGTGCCAGCAGCTTAGTCGAACAGGGTGTGGGGGGCTACACCTTC. Amino acid sequence: CASSLVEQGVGGYTF.

V and J are TRBV28 and TRBJ1-4, with 9 positions matching TRBD1. The junction had 7 bases not matched to a gene; V was cut back by 3 bases and J by 5 bases. The germline gives CDR1 MDHEN, CDR2 SYDVKM. The CDR3 sequence is 16 residues long. The chain's CDR3 is CASSFGTGYRNEKLFF. CDR3 nucleotides: TGTGCCAGCAGTTTCGGGACAGGGTATCGAAATGAAAAACTGTTTTTT. Supplemented by reference TRBV28 and TRBJ1-4, the full variable domain reads DVKVTQSSRYLVKRTGEKVFLECVQDMDHENMFWYRQDPGLGLRLIYFSYDVKMKEKGDIPEGYSVSREKKERFSLILESASTNQTSMYLCASSFGTGYRNEKLFFGSGTQLSVL.

The J gene is TRBJ2-2, the V gene TRBV18; 11 bases match TRBD2. The CDR3 contains 17 residues. Germline lookup yields CDR1 KGHSH and CDR2 LQKENI. V lost 2 bases, J lost 4 bases, and 6 bases stayed unmatched. The CDR3 DNA reads TGTGCCAGCTCACCATTACTAGCGGGGGCCGTCACCGGGGAGCTGTTTTTT. This gives the protein CASSPLLAGAVTGELFF. Variable domain in full (rest from reference TRBV18 and TRBJ2-2): NAGVMQNPRHLVRRRGQEARLRCSPMKGHSHVYWYRQLPEEGLKFMVYLQKENIIDESGMPKERFSAEFPKEGPSILRIQQVVRGDSAAYFCASSPLLAGAVTGELFFGEGSRLTVL.

This clone was detected only once. This sequence joins TRBV11-2 and TRBJ2-7; D not certain. V lost 0 bases to trimming and J lost 6 bases, with 9 bases between them. Germline CDR1 is SGHAT and CDR2 is FQNNGV. The CDR3 loop spans 13 amino acids. In DNA form, the CDR3 reads TGTGCCAGCAGCTTAGATCGACTGGGCGAGCAGTACTTC. Amino acids: CASSLDRLGEQYF.

The V gene is TRBV28, the J gene TRBJ2-7; TRBD2 matches 8 bases. CDR1 is MDHEN, CDR2 SYDVKM, per germline. This CDR3 region has 15 residues. With V trimmed by 5 bases and J by 3 bases, 9 bases remained unmatched. CDR3 coding DNA: TGTGCCAGCAGTGGGGTGGGGCGGGGGGACTACGAGCAGTACTTC. Protein sequence: CASSGVGRGDYEQYF.

The chain recombines TRBV6-5 with TRBJ2-3; unclear D gene. The length of the CDR3 is 12 residues. V lost 8 bases and J 4 bases, leaving 10 bases between the germline ends. The germline gives CDR1 MNHEY, CDR2 SVGAGI. The CDR3 DNA follows: TGTGCCAGCCCGTACATGCCAGATACGCAGTATTTT. It is translated as CASPYMPDTQYF.

The chain employs TRBV6-5 and TRBJ2-5; D is possibly TRBD2 (6 bases). The CDR3 contains 14 residues. The germline V gene encodes CDR1 MNHEY and CDR2 SVGAGI. Trimming took 2 bases from V and 6 from J, leaving 13 bases between them. CDR3 amino acids: CASSYQAGLQTQYF. The CDR3 DNA reads as TGTGCCAGCAGTTACCAGGCGGGGCTGCAGACCCAGTACTTC.

This clone was seen a single time. The V call is TRBV4-1, the J call TRBJ1-6, with TRBD1 matching over 9 bases. In germline, CDR1 is MGHRA, CDR2 YSYEKL. The CDR3 length is 16 residues. Trimming took 3 bases from V and 6 from J; bases not matched to a gene: 6. CDR3 amino acids: CASSQNTGGGNSPLHF. The CDR3 bases are TGCGCCAGCAGCCAGAATACAGGGGGCGGTAATTCACCCCTCCACTTT.

Remarks on this clone: Other DNA variants within this sample encode the same CDR3. The chain couples TRBV7-9 to TRBJ2-5; TRBD1 matches 7 bases. The CDR3 is made up of 14 amino acids. J lost 2 bases, V lost 3 bases, and 3 bases had no gene match. Looked up from germline, CDR1 is SEHNR and CDR2 is FQNEAQ (reference sequence). The CDR3 bases are TGTGCCAGCAGCTTGGGACAGTTACAAGAGACCCAGTACTTC. It specifies CASSLGQLQETQYF.

Here the CDR3 DNA reads TGTGCCAGCAGGGGGGACAGTTATAATGAAAAACTGTTTTTT. It specifies CASRGDSYNEKLFF. The chain combines TRBV25-1 with TRBJ1-4, with 7 bases aligning to TRBD1. This CDR3 region has 14 residues. Germline CDR1 and CDR2: MGHDK and SYGVNS. After removal of 6 bases from V and 4 bases from J, the junction contained 5 bases not matched to a gene.

The V gene is TRBV18, the J gene TRBJ2-3; D perhaps matches TRBD2 (7 bases). Per germline, CDR1 KGHSH and CDR2 LQKENI. Deletions cut 2 bases from V and 6 bases from J, with 15 bases between. The CDR3 loop spans 15 amino acids. The CDR3 region is CASSPGGGAADTQYF. The DNA of the CDR3 is TGTGCCAGCTCACCAGGAGGGGGGGCCGCGGATACGCAGTATTTT.

The rearrangement joins TRBV24-1 to TRBJ2-1; 10 bases are shared with TRBD2. Unmatched junction bases numbered 10, after V lost 5 bases and J lost 1 base. The CDR3 is 18 residues long. The germline CDR1 and CDR2 sequences are KGHDR and SFDVKD. The CDR3 region has the DNA TGTGCCACCAGTGGTAAGTTAGCGGGGGGCGTTTCCTACAATGAGCAGTTCTTC. Amino acid sequence: CATSGKLAGGVSYNEQFF.

The rearrangement links TRBV19 to TRBJ1-1, with D perhaps matching TRBD1 (6 bases). Germline V gene data show CDR1 as LNHDA and CDR2 as SQIVND (reference sequence). Between the trimmed V and J ends, which lost 3 bases and 2 bases, there was a span of 22 bases. This CDR3 spans 18 amino acids. In nucleotides, the CDR3 is TGTGCCAGTAGTATTGAGCCCCCCAGGAAGGGGGTCAACACTGAAGCTTTCTTT. Its translation is CASSIEPPRKGVNTEAFF.

This sequence joins TRBV6-5 and TRBJ1-5; the match to TRBD1 covers 8 bases. Trimming took 6 bases from V and 5 from J; bases not matched to a gene: 6. The CDR3 consists of 14 residues. CDR1 is MNHEY, CDR2 SVGAGI, per germline. The chain's CDR3 is CASRSGGADQPQHF. The CDR3 DNA is TGTGCCAGCAGGTCAGGGGGCGCGGATCAGCCCCAGCATTTT.

The gene calls are TRBV28 and TRBJ1-2; D perhaps matches TRBD1 (6 bases). The CDR3 sequence is 12 residues long. Germline CDR1 MDHEN, CDR2 SYDVKM. The V end lost 8 bases, the J end lost 4 bases, and 11 bases lay between the germline ends. CDR3 coding DNA: TGTGCCAGCGGGATAGGGGGCTATGGCTACACCTTC. It translates to CASGIGGYGYTF.

Comment on this clone: Other nucleotide sequences from this sample produce the same CDR3. The V call is TRBV7-2, the J call TRBJ1-5; D perhaps matches TRBD1 (5 bases). In germline, CDR1 is SGHTA, CDR2 FQGNSA. With 1 base removed from V and 1 base from J, the gap between germline ends came to 8 bases. CDR3 length: 15 residues. DNA of the CDR3: TGTGCCAGCAGCTTAGTCTCAGGGAGCAATCAGCCCCAGCATTTT. This encodes CASSLVSGSNQPQHF.

The CDR3 region is CARIGTSGERGGYEQYF. The DNA for the CDR3 is TGTGCCCGAATCGGGACTAGCGGGGAACGGGGTGGCTACGAGCAGTACTTC. The chain recombines TRBV27 with TRBJ2-7, with TRBD2 matching over 13 bases. Germline V gives CDR1 MNHEY, CDR2 SMNVEV (reference sequence). V gave up 11 bases and J gave up 3 bases; unmatched junction bases: 16. This CDR3 spans 17 amino acids.

In DNA, the CDR3 is TGTGCCAGCAGCCCCGGACAGCCTAACTATGGCTACACCTTC. It yields the protein CASSPGQPNYGYTF. The chain recombines TRBV7-2 with TRBJ1-2; TRBD1 might be the D (6 bases). The CDR3 has 14 amino acids. V was cut by 5 bases and J by 0 bases, with 10 bases left in between. CDR1 is SGHTA and CDR2 is FQGNSA in the germline V gene.

The chain couples TRBV20-1 to TRBJ1-5, with D uncertain. This CDR3 contains 12 residues. Trimming cost V 3 bases and J 2 bases, with 5 bases left between them. CDR1 and CDR2 from the germline V gene are DFQATT and SNEGSKA (reference sequence). The CDR3 coding sequence is TGCAGTGCTAGTCCCGGCAATCAGCCCCAGCATTTT. Translated, it gives CSASPGNQPQHF.